This TCR beta chain was recovered during a study of Graves' ophthalmopathy and Graves' hyperthyroidism. Using RNA transcripts, the TCR beta CDR3 regions were amplified. An opening RT-PCR round employed HTBI primers and preceded a second-round multiplex PCR. TCRdb itself ran the multiplex PCR reads through MiXCR, one entry per CDR3 protein. In the table there are 200,000 to 300,000 distinct CDR3 sequences, around 50% of which are singletons. The CDR3 runs 16 residues. Germline V gene sequence: CDR1 SQVTM, CDR2 ANQGSEA. The germline V and J ends were trimmed by 7 bases and 2 bases, with 23 bases remaining between them.

This TCR derives from an adult man with Graves' ophthalmopathy. The chain couples TRBV29-1 to TRBJ2-5, with D perhaps matching TRBD2 (5 bases). Sample: peripheral blood. The CDR3 loop reads CSDSHFGGSQQETQYF. In nucleotides, the CDR3 is TGCAGCGACTCCCATTTCGGAGGCAGCCAACAAGAGACCCAGTACTTC.